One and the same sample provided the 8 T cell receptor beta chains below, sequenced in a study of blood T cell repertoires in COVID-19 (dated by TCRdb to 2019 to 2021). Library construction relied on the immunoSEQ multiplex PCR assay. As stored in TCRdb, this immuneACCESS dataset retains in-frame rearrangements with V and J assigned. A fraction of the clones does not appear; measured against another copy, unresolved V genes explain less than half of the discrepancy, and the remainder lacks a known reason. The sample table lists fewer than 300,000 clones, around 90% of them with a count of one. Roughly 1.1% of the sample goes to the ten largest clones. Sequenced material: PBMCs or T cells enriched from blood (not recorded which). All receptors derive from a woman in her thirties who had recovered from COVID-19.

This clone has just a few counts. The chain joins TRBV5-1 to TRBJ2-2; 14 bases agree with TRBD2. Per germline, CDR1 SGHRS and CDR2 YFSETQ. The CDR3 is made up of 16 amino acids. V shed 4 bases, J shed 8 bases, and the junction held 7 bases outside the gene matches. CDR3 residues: CASSAGLAGVTGELFF. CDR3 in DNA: TGCGCCAGCAGCGCGGGACTAGCGGGAGTTACTGGGGAGCTGTTTTTT.

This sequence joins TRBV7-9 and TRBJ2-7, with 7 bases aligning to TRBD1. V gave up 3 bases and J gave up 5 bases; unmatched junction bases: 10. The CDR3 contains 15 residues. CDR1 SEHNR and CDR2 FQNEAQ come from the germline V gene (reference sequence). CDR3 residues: CASSFRQGGKDEQYF. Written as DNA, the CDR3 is TGTGCCAGCAGCTTCCGACAAGGGGGCAAGGACGAGCAGTACTTC.

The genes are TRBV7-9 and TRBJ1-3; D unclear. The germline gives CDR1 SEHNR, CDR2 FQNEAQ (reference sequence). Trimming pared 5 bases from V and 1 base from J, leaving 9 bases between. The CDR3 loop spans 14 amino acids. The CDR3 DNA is TGTGCCAGCAGCGTGATACGGTCTGGAAACACCATATATTTT. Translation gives CASSVIRSGNTIYF.

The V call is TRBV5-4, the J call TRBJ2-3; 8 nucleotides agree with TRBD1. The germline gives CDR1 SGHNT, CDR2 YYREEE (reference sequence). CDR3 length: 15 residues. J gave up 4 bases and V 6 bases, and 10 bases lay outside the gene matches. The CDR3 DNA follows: TGTGCCAGCAACCGGGACAGGAGGGTGTCAGATACGCAGTATTTT. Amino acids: CASNRDRRVSDTQYF.

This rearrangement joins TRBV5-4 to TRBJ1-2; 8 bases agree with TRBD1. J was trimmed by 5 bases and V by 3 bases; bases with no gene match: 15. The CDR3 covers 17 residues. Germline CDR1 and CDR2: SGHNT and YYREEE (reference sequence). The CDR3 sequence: CASSSSGTGFQVYGYTF. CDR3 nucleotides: TGTGCCAGCAGCTCATCCGGGACAGGCTTTCAAGTGTATGGCTACACCTTC.

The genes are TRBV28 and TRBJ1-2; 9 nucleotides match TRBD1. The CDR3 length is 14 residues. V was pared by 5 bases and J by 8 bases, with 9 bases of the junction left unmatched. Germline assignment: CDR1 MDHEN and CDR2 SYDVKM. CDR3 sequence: CASSIIQGADGYTF. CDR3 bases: TGTGCCAGCAGTATAATACAGGGGGCGGACGGCTACACCTTC.

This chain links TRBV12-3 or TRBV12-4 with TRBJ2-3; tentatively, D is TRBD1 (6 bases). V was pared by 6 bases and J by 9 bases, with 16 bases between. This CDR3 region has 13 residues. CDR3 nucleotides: TGTGCCAGCAGCCAGGGGAATTATGGGACGCAGTATTTT. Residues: CASSQGNYGTQYF.

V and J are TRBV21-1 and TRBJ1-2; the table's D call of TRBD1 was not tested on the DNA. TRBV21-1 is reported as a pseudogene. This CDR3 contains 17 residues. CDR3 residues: CASSSRGDTGGSEGYTF. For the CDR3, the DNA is TGTGCCAGCAGCTCCAGAGGGGATACAGGGGGCTCGGAGGGCTACACCTTC.